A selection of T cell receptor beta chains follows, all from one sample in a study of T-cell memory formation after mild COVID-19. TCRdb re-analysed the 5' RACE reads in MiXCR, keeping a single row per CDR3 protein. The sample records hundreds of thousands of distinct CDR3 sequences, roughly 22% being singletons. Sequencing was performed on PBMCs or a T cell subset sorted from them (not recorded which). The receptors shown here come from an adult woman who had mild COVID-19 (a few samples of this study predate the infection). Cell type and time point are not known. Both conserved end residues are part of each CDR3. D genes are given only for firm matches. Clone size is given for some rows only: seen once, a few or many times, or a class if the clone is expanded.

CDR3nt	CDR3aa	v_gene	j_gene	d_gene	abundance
TGTGCCAGTAGGCGGGACAGTATCAACTATGGCTACACCTTC	CASRRDSINYGYTF	TRBV19	TRBJ1-2	TRBD1	many
TGTGCCAGCAGTGCTAGGAGTGGTCTAGCGAGCTCCTACGAGCAGTACTTC	CASSARSGLASSYEQYF	TRBV25-1	TRBJ2-7	-	-
TGTGCCAGCAGCCCCGGGACAGGCCGCGTCAATCAGCCCCAGCATTTT	CASSPGTGRVNQPQHF	TRBV7-2	TRBJ1-5	TRBD1	-
TGTGCCAGCAGTGAACGGACAGGATCGGAGCCTGAAGCTTTCTTT	CASSERTGSEPEAFF	TRBV25-1	TRBJ1-1	TRBD1	few
TGCACCAGCAGACCCGCAACTGGGGATTTGTGGAGGCAAGAGACCCAGTACTTC	CTSRPATGDLWRQETQYF	TRBV1	TRBJ2-5	-	-
TGCGCCAGCAGCCCTCAATCACCCCTCCACTTT	CASSPQSPLHF	TRBV5-1	TRBJ1-6	-	-
TGTGCCAGCAGCCCAGAGCTGTTGACAACGAAGGGCTACACCTTC	CASSPELLTTKGYTF	TRBV3-1	TRBJ1-2	-	-
TGCGCCAGCAGCTCGATACAGGGGAAAGAGACCCAGTACTTC	CASSSIQGKETQYF	TRBV5-1	TRBJ2-5	TRBD1	few
TGCGCCAGCGAGGCAGGAAGCACAGATACGCAGTATTTT	CASEAGSTDTQYF	TRBV5-1	TRBJ2-3	-	few
TGCGCCAGCAGCCAAGTGAGGAACCCGACCTACGAGCAGTACTTC	CASSQVRNPTYEQYF	TRBV4-3	TRBJ2-7	-	-
TGTGCCAGCTTGCAGGGGGCGAATCGCGGCTACACCTTC	CASLQGANRGYTF	TRBV2	TRBJ1-2	TRBD1	few
TGTGCCAGCAGCTTAGAGACGGGTAACTCTGGGGCCAACGTCCTGACTTTC	CASSLETGNSGANVLTF	TRBV7-8	TRBJ2-6	-	-
TGTGCTAGTGCTCCAGGGCCGGGACAGGGCAACGACGAGCAGTACTTC	CASAPGPGQGNDEQYF	TRBV12-5	TRBJ2-7	TRBD1	few
TGCGCCAGCAGCTTAAGACAGGGGGCCAATGAGCAGTTCTTC	CASSLRQGANEQFF	TRBV5-1	TRBJ2-1	TRBD1	few
TGTGCCAGCAGTTATAGGAGACTAGAGACCTACAATGAGCAGTTCTTC	CASSYRRLETYNEQFF	TRBV11-2	TRBJ2-1	-	few
TGTGCCAGCAGTCAGGACAGGGGTAATGAAAAACTGTTTTTT	CASSQDRGNEKLFF	TRBV27	TRBJ1-4	TRBD1	few
TGTGCCAGCAGCTTAAACGCTTACCGGGAGACCCAGTACTTC	CASSLNAYRETQYF	TRBV7-8	TRBJ2-5	-	-
TGTGCCAGCAGCTTAGACTTTAGCGGGGGGGCAGCCGGGGAGCTGTTTTTT	CASSLDFSGGAAGELFF	TRBV7-2	TRBJ2-2	TRBD2	-
TGTGCCAGCTCCCACGGGAGGCGCGAGACCCAGTACTTC	CASSHGRRETQYF	TRBV18	TRBJ2-5	TRBD2	many
TGCGCCAGCAGCCAAGTTGGCCCTCCGGGATCCCTCCACTTT	CASSQVGPPGSLHF	TRBV4-1	TRBJ1-6	-	few
TGTGCCACCAGGAGATCTAGCGGGAGCTACGAGCAGTACTTC	CATRRSSGSYEQYF	TRBV24-1	TRBJ2-7	TRBD2	once
TGTGCCAGCAGCGAGGGACTAGGCTCTCTCTATGAGCAGTTCTTC	CASSEGLGSLYEQFF	TRBV9	TRBJ2-1	TRBD2	few
TGTGCCAGCAGTTTCGGGGTCTGGGGCTACGAGCAGTACTTC	CASSFGVWGYEQYF	TRBV27	TRBJ2-7	-	many
TGTGCCAGCAGTCCGCTTGAGATCTCTGGAAACACCATATATTTT	CASSPLEISGNTIYF	TRBV25-1	TRBJ1-3	-	few
TGTGCCAGTAGTCGAGATTTCCTACGTACAGATACGCAGTATTTT	CASSRDFLRTDTQYF	TRBV19	TRBJ2-3	-	few
TGTGCCAGCAGCCTCAGGGCTCACCAAGAGACCCAGTACTTC	CASSLRAHQETQYF	TRBV21-1	TRBJ2-5	-	few